This TCR beta chain emerged from a study of T cell responses to AZD1222 COVID-19 vaccine. CDR1 and CDR2 from the germline V gene are SGDLS and YYNGEE. The CDR3 contains 15 residues. The ends lost 4 bases at V and 6 bases at J; junction bases unmatched: 7. Clones were sequenced by immunoSEQ multiplex PCR, and TCRdb holds only the in-frame ones, with some missing. Found here are 75,000 to 90,000 clones, more than 85% of them singletons; the top ten hold 4% to 5.5%. The V call is TRBV9, the J call TRBJ2-2; 9 nucleotides match TRBD1. The sequence was collected from an adult who received the AZD1222 COVID-19 vaccine. The sequenced sample was peripheral blood, obtained 28 days after the second AZD1222 dose. CDR3 in amino acids: CASSTLQGAAGELFF. CDR3 nucleotides: TGTGCCAGCAGCACCCTACAGGGGGCGGCCGGGGAGCTGTTTTTT. The full variable domain, its missing parts supplied by reference TRBV9 and TRBJ2-2, is DSGVTQTPKHLITATGQRVTLRCSPRSGDLSVYWYQQSLDQGLQFLIQYYNGEERAKGNILERFSAQQFPDLHSELNLSSLELGDSALYFCASSTLQGAAGELFFGEGSRLTVL.